What follows are 13 T cell receptor beta chains derived from one specimen sequenced in a study of blood T cell repertoires in COVID-19. The data were produced by immunoSEQ multiplex PCR, yet TCRdb's version contains in-frame clones alone and is incomplete. The table records 100,000 to 130,000 clones, approximately 70% of them present only once. Specimen: peripheral blood. These receptors originate from a woman aged 40 to 49 with acute or convalescent COVID-19.

The V gene is TRBV7-2, the J gene TRBJ2-7; maybe TRBD2 (6 bases). Germline V gene sequence: CDR1 SGHTA, CDR2 FQGNSA. This CDR3 contains 15 residues. Trimming cost V 5 bases and J 0 bases, with 14 bases left between them. CDR3 protein: CASSPAGSASYEQYF. As DNA, the CDR3 is TGTGCCAGCAGCCCCGCGGGGAGTGCCTCCTACGAGCAGTACTTC.

A note on this clone: Distinct nucleotide sequences in the sample also encode this CDR3. The CDR3 region is CASSVGAGVTYEQYF. The DNA for the CDR3 is TGTGCCAGCAGCGTAGGGGCAGGGGTTACCTACGAGCAGTACTTC. This chain joins TRBV9 and TRBJ2-7, with D perhaps TRBD1 (6 bases). V was shortened by 0 bases and J by 2 bases, with 12 bases between the two germline ends. The CDR3 spans 15 residues. Germline V gene data show CDR1 as SGDLS and CDR2 as YYNGEE.

This chain joins TRBV15 and TRBJ2-1; a weak D match, TRBD2 (6 bases). Germline V gives CDR1 LNHNV, CDR2 YYDKDF (reference sequence). The CDR3 contains 13 residues. V gave up 0 bases and J gave up 15 bases, with 15 bases separating them. Here the CDR3 reads CATSREPTSWGFF. CDR3 DNA sequence: TGTGCCACCAGCAGAGAACCTACTAGCTGGGGGTTCTTC.

This rearrangement joins TRBV5-1 to TRBJ1-2; the match to TRBD1 covers 7 bases. V gave up 4 bases and J gave up 1 base; unmatched junction bases: 7. Germline V CDR1 and CDR2: SGHRS, YFSETQ. The CDR3 is 15 amino acids. The CDR3, as DNA: TGCGCCAGCAGCACCCGACAGGGTAGTAACTATGGCTACACCTTC. As protein: CASSTRQGSNYGYTF.

This clone showed up just once. This chain links TRBV5-1 with TRBJ2-3; TRBD2 aligns across 11 bases. The CDR3 contains 16 residues. V shed 2 bases, J shed 4 bases, and the junction held 6 bases outside the gene matches. CDR1 and CDR2 from the germline V gene are SGHRS and YFSETQ. The CDR3 loop is CASSLVAGGLADTQYF. CDR3 bases: TGCGCCAGCAGCTTAGTAGCGGGGGGGCTCGCAGATACGCAGTATTTT.

The chain is built from TRBV5-4 and TRBJ1-1; D ambiguous. V dropped 6 bases and J dropped 1 base, with 10 bases sitting between them. Germline V lookup: CDR1 SGHNT, CDR2 YYREEE (reference sequence). This CDR3 is 13 amino acids long. CDR3 sequence: CASNLGRNTEAFF. The CDR3 DNA is TGTGCCAGCAACCTGGGGAGGAACACTGAAGCTTTCTTT. Full variable domain (outside the CDR3, taken from reference TRBV5-4 and TRBJ1-1): ETGVTQSPTHLIKTRGQQVTLRCSSQSGHNTVSWYQQALGQGPQFIFQYYREEENGRGNFPPRFSGLQFPNYSSELNVNALELDDSALYLCASNLGRNTEAFFGQGTRLTVV.

The genes are TRBV11-2 and TRBJ1-6, with D possibly matching TRBD1 (6 bases). Germline lookup yields CDR1 SGHAT and CDR2 FQNNGV. The V and J ends lost 5 bases and 9 bases respectively, with 14 bases between them. The CDR3 spans 14 residues. Here the CDR3 reads CASSKLSGVSPLHF. As DNA, the CDR3 is TGTGCCAGCAGCAAGCTATCAGGGGTTTCACCCCTCCACTTT.

The gene calls are TRBV6-5 and TRBJ2-3; D possibly corresponds to TRBD2 (7 bases). CDR3 length: 15 amino acids. Trimming left V 8 bases short and J 2 bases short, with 17 bases between. CDR1 is MNHEY and CDR2 is SVGAGI in the germline V gene. The CDR3 DNA reads TGTGCCAGCGCGGGGGCCCCGATCCACACAGATACGCAGTATTTT. Its protein is CASAGAPIHTDTQYF.

V gene TRBV5-1 combines with J gene TRBJ2-7, with D possibly being TRBD2 (6 bases). The V end lost 4 bases, the J end lost 2 bases, and 10 bases lay between the germline ends. CDR1 is SGHRS, CDR2 YFSETQ, per germline. This CDR3 region has 13 residues. The CDR3 reads CASSGGDAYEQYF. The CDR3 DNA follows: TGCGCCAGCAGCGGAGGGGACGCCTACGAGCAGTACTTC.

The chain uses TRBV19 and TRBJ2-7; 11 bases fit TRBD1. The CDR3 is made up of 16 amino acids. In germline, CDR1 is LNHDA, CDR2 SQIVND (reference sequence). Trimming took 3 bases from V and 3 from J; bases not matched to a gene: 7. The CDR3 protein is CASSMDGQGANYEQYF. The CDR3 nucleotides read TGTGCCAGTAGTATGGATGGACAGGGGGCAAACTACGAGCAGTACTTC.

V and J are TRBV4-1 and TRBJ2-2, with D possibly TRBD1 on 5 matching bases. Germline CDR1 MGHRA, CDR2 YSYEKL. This CDR3 region has 15 residues. V dropped 0 bases and J dropped 5 bases, with 10 bases sitting between them. CDR3 protein: CASSQDLQGTGELFF. DNA for the CDR3: TGCGCCAGCAGCCAAGATCTTCAGGGAACCGGGGAGCTGTTTTTT.

The CDR3 bases are TGTGCCAGCAGCGTAACATCGAACACTGAAGCTTTCTTT. Its protein is CASSVTSNTEAFF. The genes are TRBV7-9 and TRBJ1-1; D is unresolved. This CDR3 is built from 13 residues. Germline V gene lookup returns CDR1 SEHNR and CDR2 FQNEAQ (reference sequence). Trimming cost V 5 bases and J 1 base, with 8 bases left between them.

The chain uses TRBV5-1 and TRBJ2-1, with 10 nucleotides matching TRBD2. The V and J ends lost 2 bases and 6 bases, in that order; junction bases with no gene match: 2. Germline-derived CDR1 and CDR2 are SGHRS and YFSETQ. The CDR3 loop spans 14 amino acids. The CDR3 spells CASSFSGGFNEQFF. In nucleotides, the CDR3 is TGCGCCAGCAGCTTTAGCGGGGGGTTCAATGAGCAGTTCTTC.